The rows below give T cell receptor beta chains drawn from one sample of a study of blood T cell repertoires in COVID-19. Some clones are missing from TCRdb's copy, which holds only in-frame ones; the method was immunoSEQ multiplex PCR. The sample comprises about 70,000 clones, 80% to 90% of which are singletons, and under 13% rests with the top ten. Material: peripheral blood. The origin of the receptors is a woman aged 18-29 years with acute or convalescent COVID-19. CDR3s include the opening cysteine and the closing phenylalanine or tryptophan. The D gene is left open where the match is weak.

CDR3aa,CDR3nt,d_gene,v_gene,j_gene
CASSLDRDTEAFF,TGTGCCAGCAGCTTGGACAGGGATACTGAAGCTTTCTTT,TRBD1,TRBV11-2,TRBJ1-1
CASSFVNTGELFF,TGTGCCAGCAGCTTCGTAAACACCGGGGAGCTGTTTTTT,NA,TRBV5-6,TRBJ2-2
CATSSTRGQVNQPQHF,TGTGCCACCAGCAGCACTCGGGGACAGGTGAATCAGCCCCAGCATTTT,TRBD1,TRBV15,TRBJ1-5
CASSPRTSGINEQFF,TGTGCCAGCTCACCAAGGACTAGCGGGATCAATGAGCAGTTCTTC,TRBD2,TRBV18,TRBJ2-1
CASSPAGGYGYTF,TGTGCCAGCAGCCCGGCAGGGGGCTATGGCTACACCTTC,TRBD1,TRBV2,TRBJ1-2
CASSISPPLRQLNTEAFF,TGTGCCAGTAGTATCAGTCCTCCTCTTCGCCAATTGAACACTGAAGCTTTCTTT,NA,TRBV19,TRBJ1-1
CASSPGQGFGEQYF,TGTGCCAGCAGCCCGGGACAAGGGTTTGGCGAGCAGTACTTC,NA,TRBV11-3,TRBJ2-7
CASRLSGTGEAFF,TGTGCCAGCAGACTTTCCGGGACAGGTGAAGCTTTCTTT,TRBD1,TRBV27,TRBJ1-1
CATSRDRQQETQYF,TGTGCCACCAGCAGGGACAGGCAGCAAGAGACCCAGTACTTC,TRBD1,TRBV15,TRBJ2-5
CASSRNRQGSGNTIYF,TGTGCCAGCAGCCGCAACCGTCAGGGGTCCGGAAACACCATATATTTT,NA,TRBV21-1,TRBJ1-3